This section outlines one TCR beta chain sequence together with its context. Its target is not known. The method was immunoSEQ multiplex PCR; TCRdb's version includes in-frame clones alone and lacks a portion of them. This sample has about 6,300 clones, with approximately 80% found just once. V lost 6 bases and J 4 bases, leaving 11 bases between the germline ends. The CDR3 covers 13 residues. Germline V gene sequence: CDR1 MNHNS, CDR2 SASEGT. The sample comes from a study of immune evolution from preneoplasia to lung adenocarcinoma. Study-wide points: Highest clonality occurred in KRAS-mutant, not EGFR-mutant or double wild-type, nodules. Normal lung had the highest top T cell clone frequencies.

The sequenced sample consisted of FFPE lung adenocarcinoma in situ tissue. This receptor was taken from a donor at least 70 years old with lung adenocarcinoma. This chain links TRBV6-1 with TRBJ2-3, with unresolved D. The CDR3 reads CASRLGWSDTQYF. In DNA, the CDR3 is TGTGCCAGCAGGCTTGGGTGGTCAGATACGCAGTATTTT.